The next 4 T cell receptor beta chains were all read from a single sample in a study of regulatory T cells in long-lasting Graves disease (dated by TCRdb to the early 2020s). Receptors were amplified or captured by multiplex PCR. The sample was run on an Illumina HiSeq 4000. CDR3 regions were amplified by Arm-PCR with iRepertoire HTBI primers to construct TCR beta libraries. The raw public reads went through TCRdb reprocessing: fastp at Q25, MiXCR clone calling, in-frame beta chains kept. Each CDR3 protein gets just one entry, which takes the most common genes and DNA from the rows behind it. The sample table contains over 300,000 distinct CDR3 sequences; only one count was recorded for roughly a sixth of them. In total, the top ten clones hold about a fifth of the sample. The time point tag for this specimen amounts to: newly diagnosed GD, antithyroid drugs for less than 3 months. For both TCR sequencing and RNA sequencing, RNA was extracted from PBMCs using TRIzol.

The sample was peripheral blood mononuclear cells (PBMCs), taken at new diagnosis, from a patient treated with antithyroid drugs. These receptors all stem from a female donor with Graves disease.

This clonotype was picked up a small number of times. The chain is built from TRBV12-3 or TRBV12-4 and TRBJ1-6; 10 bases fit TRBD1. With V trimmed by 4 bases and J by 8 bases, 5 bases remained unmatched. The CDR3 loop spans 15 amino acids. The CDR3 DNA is TGTGCCAGCAGTTACCTGGGACAGGGGTATTCACCCCTCCACTTT. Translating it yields CASSYLGQGYSPLHF.

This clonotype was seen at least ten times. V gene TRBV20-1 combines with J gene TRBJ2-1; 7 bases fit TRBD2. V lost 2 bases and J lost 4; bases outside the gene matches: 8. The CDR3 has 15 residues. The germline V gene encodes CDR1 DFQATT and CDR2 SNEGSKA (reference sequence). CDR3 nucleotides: TGCAGTGCTAGAATTACTAGCGTCTCGTACAATGAGCAGTTCTTC. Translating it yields CSARITSVSYNEQFF.

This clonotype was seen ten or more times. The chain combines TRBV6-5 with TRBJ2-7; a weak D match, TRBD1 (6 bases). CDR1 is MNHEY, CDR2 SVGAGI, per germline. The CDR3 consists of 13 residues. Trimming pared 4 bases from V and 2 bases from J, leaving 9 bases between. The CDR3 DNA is TGTGCCAGCAGTTCGTGGGACACCTACGAGCAGTACTTC. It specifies CASSSWDTYEQYF.

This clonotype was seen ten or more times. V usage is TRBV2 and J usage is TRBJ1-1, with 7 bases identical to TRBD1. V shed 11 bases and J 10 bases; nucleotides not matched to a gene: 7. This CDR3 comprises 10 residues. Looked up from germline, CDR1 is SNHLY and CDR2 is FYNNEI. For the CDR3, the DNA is TGTGCCGGACAGGACGGGGGAGCTTTCTTT. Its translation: CAGQDGGAFF.